This record covers a single T cell receptor (beta chain). Its antigen is unidentified. Data came from immunoSEQ multiplex PCR; TCRdb stores just in-frame clones and leaves some out. The sample has 140,000 to 150,000 clones; 93% are singletons. The sample comes from a study of T cell responses to AZD1222 COVID-19 vaccine. The overall study: It was second doses at about 4 or about 12 weeks that were pooled. Overall study results and limits: There were vaccine-associated CD4 TCRs across spike, dominant at 160-218 and 743-854. Only after the peak T cell response were repertoires sampled. At baseline, seropositivity was found in only six or seven AZD1222 recipients.

V trimming: 0 bases; J trimming: 9 bases; junction bases outside the gene matches: 16. CDR1 MNHEY and CDR2 SVGEGT come from the germline V gene. The CDR3 runs 20 residues. Specimen: peripheral blood, collected on day 0 of AZD1222 vaccination. The TCR sequence derives from an adult in good health. The V call is TRBV6-2 or TRBV6-3, the J call TRBJ2-1, with 14 bases aligning to TRBD2. The DNA of the CDR3 is TGTGCCAGCAGTTACTCCCTCGCCGGGACTAGCGGGAGTGATGTGAGTGAGCAGTTCTTC. Translated: CASSYSLAGTSGSDVSEQFF.